The rows below give T cell receptor beta chains drawn from one sample of a study of OX40 agonist ivuxolimab in advanced cancers. Clones were read by immunoSEQ multiplex PCR, and TCRdb kept only the in-frame ones, dropping some. The sample holds 35,000 to 45,000 clones; 85% to 90% are singletons and the top ten take 21%. The sequencing used CD4+ or CD8+ T cells sorted from blood, collected in a trial of the OX40 agonist ivuxolimab. The receptors originated from an adult with an advanced solid tumor such as melanoma, head and neck, liver or kidney cancer. The CDR3 runs from the conserved cysteine through the conserved F or W. The D gene is left open where the match is weak. Rows give clone size only sometimes, using once, few, many, or a class for an expanded clone.

CDR3 DNA	CDR3 protein	CDR3 length	V gene	clone size	D gene	J gene
TGTGCCAGCAGCTCCTCCCTCTCACTAGCGGCCAACACAGATACGCAGTATTTT	CASSSSLSLAANTDTQYF	18	TRBV7-9	.	TRBD2	TRBJ2-3
TGCGCCAGCAGCCAAAACCGGGACTTAGAGACCCAGTACTTC	CASSQNRDLETQYF	14	TRBV4-1	.	.	TRBJ2-5
TGCGCCAGCAGCCGGTGGACAGGGGAAGAGACCCAGTACTTC	CASSRWTGEETQYF	14	TRBV4-1	.	TRBD1	TRBJ2-5
TGTGCCAGCAGCTTAGTAGAGCGGGGGCCTCCAACGCAGTATTTT	CASSLVERGPPTQYF	15	TRBV11-2	.	TRBD2	TRBJ2-3
TGTGCCAGCAGCTTCGGGGGCACTGAAGCTTTCTTT	CASSFGGTEAFF	12	TRBV5-4	.	.	TRBJ1-1
TGTGCCAGCAGTCACAGAGCCGGGACAGGGGATGGCTACACCTTC	CASSHRAGTGDGYTF	15	TRBV27	.	TRBD1	TRBJ1-2
TGTGCCAGCAGTTTCGGGACGACGTACACTGAAGCTTTCTTT	CASSFGTTYTEAFF	14	TRBV6-5	.	.	TRBJ1-1
TGTGCCAGCAGCGGAGGGGGGGGCGCCTACAATGAGCAGTTCTTC	CASSGGGGAYNEQFF	15	TRBV28	.	.	TRBJ2-1
TGTGCCAGCAGCGTAGGGGAAGAGACCCAGTACTTC	CASSVGEETQYF	12	TRBV2	.	.	TRBJ2-5
TGTGCCAGCAGCCCCACACCGGTGGGGGGCGGTGAAGCTTTCTTT	CASSPTPVGGGEAFF	15	TRBV11-2	once	.	TRBJ1-1
TGTGCCAGCAGCCCCAACGAGGGGGTCACTGAAGCTTTCTTT	CASSPNEGVTEAFF	14	TRBV7-2	few	.	TRBJ1-1
TGTGCCAGCAGTTTGCTTGTACAGGGCAATGAGCAGTTCTTC	CASSLLVQGNEQFF	14	TRBV27	.	.	TRBJ2-1
TGTGCCAGCAGCACCCCCACCGGGGAGCTGTTTTTT	CASSTPTGELFF	12	TRBV7-9	large	.	TRBJ2-2
TGCGCCAGCAGCCATACCGGGATCTCGTTGGGTGAGCAGTACTTC	CASSHTGISLGEQYF	15	TRBV4-1	.	.	TRBJ2-7
TGCGCCAGCAGCCAAGCTTCACTGGGGTTTGGCAAAAACATTCAGTACTTC	CASSQASLGFGKNIQYF	17	TRBV4-1	.	.	TRBJ2-4
TGTGCCAGCAGCGATGGACAGGCCCTTCGTTCTGGAAACACCATATATTTT	CASSDGQALRSGNTIYF	17	TRBV9	.	TRBD1	TRBJ1-3
TGTGCCAGCAGCCTCGACAAGAACACTGAAGCTTTCTTT	CASSLDKNTEAFF	13	TRBV7-6	few	.	TRBJ1-1
TGCGCCAGCAGGCCGGGGCAGAAGGATGGCTACACCTTC	CASRPGQKDGYTF	13	TRBV5-1	.	.	TRBJ1-2
TGCGCCAGCAGCCCAGGGCGGGGGTTCTCGGAGACCCAGTACTTC	CASSPGRGFSETQYF	15	TRBV4-1	.	TRBD2	TRBJ2-5
TGTGCCAGCAGCTTAACGGGATCTGGAAACACCATATATTTT	CASSLTGSGNTIYF	14	TRBV7-2	.	.	TRBJ1-3
TGTGCCAGCAGCTGGGGACTAGGCGTCACCGGGGAGCTGTTTTTT	CASSWGLGVTGELFF	15	TRBV11-3	.	TRBD2	TRBJ2-2
TGCGCCAGCAGCCAGGGACAGGGGGTAGGAGGAAACACCATATATTTT	CASSQGQGVGGNTIYF	16	TRBV4-3	.	TRBD1	TRBJ1-3
TGTGCCATCAGTGGGGGGGGCCCCTACAATGAGCAGTTCTTC	CAISGGGPYNEQFF	14	TRBV10-3	.	.	TRBJ2-1
TGCGCCAGCAGCCAAGAGGTGACCTACAATGAGCAGTTCTTC	CASSQEVTYNEQFF	14	TRBV4-1	.	.	TRBJ2-1
TGCGCCAGCAGCCAAGATCTCGACACCTCTAATGAAAAACTGTTTTTT	CASSQDLDTSNEKLFF	16	TRBV4-3	.	.	TRBJ1-4
TGTGCCAGTTCGCAGGGACTCGGCTTGCTGCAGTACTTC	CASSQGLGLLQYF	13	TRBV9	.	.	TRBJ2-7
TGTGCCAGCAGCTTAGAGGGTCTCTTCCCCGGGGGGACCCAGTACTTC	CASSLEGLFPGGTQYF	16	TRBV11-2	.	.	TRBJ2-5
TGTGCCAGCAGCCCCCTGGGCAGGGTTGGTTCCGGGGAGCTGTTTTTT	CASSPLGRVGSGELFF	16	TRBV7-8	.	.	TRBJ2-2
TGTGCTAGTGGTTTGGAAACAGGGTTTTATAGCAATCAGCCCCAGCATTTT	CASGLETGFYSNQPQHF	17	TRBV12-5	once	.	TRBJ1-5
TGTGCCAGCAGCGCCCGAGCTAAAAGCACAGATACGCAGTATTTT	CASSARAKSTDTQYF	15	TRBV11-2	.	.	TRBJ2-3
TGTGCTAGTGGACAGGGCGAGAACACTGAAGCTTTCTTT	CASGQGENTEAFF	13	TRBV12-5	.	.	TRBJ1-1
TGTGCCAGCAGCTCACCGGGGGCGGCCGAGCAGTACTTC	CASSSPGAAEQYF	13	TRBV5-5	.	.	TRBJ2-7
TGTGCCAGCAGCGTAGGTGGGGCAGGGCGAGAGCAGTTCTTC	CASSVGGAGREQFF	14	TRBV9	.	.	TRBJ2-1
TGTGCCAGCAGCTTATCCCATGTAGCAGGGAACTATGGCTACACCTTC	CASSLSHVAGNYGYTF	16	TRBV13	.	.	TRBJ1-2
TGTGCCAGCAGGATTCAGGGGTTAACCGGGGAGCTGTTTTTT	CASRIQGLTGELFF	14	TRBV7-6	.	.	TRBJ2-2
TGTGCCAGCAGCGGCTCCGGGGGGGCAAGAGAGACCCAGTACTTC	CASSGSGGARETQYF	15	TRBV9	.	TRBD2	TRBJ2-5
TGTGCCTGGGGCGGGGGGGGCTACACCTTC	CAWGGGGYTF	10	TRBV30	.	.	TRBJ1-2
TGCGCCAGCAGCCAAGGGAGTCAGGGGGCTTGGTACGAGCAGTACTTC	CASSQGSQGAWYEQYF	16	TRBV4-1	.	TRBD1	TRBJ2-7
TGTGCCAGCAGCTTAGGGGGTTCTAGGAATGAGCAGTTCTTC	CASSLGGSRNEQFF	14	TRBV7-9	.	.	TRBJ2-1
TGTGCCATCAGCGAAACCACAGATACGCAGTATTTT	CAISETTDTQYF	12	TRBV10-3	.	.	TRBJ2-3
TGCGCCAGCAGCCAAGGACAAAATTCCCCTACACCCCTCCACTTT	CASSQGQNSPTPLHF	15	TRBV4-1	.	.	TRBJ1-6
TGTGCCAGCAGTTTCGGTACAGGGGGTGCCTACGAGCAGTACTTC	CASSFGTGGAYEQYF	15	TRBV28	few	TRBD1	TRBJ2-7
TGTGCCAGCAGTCCCACAGGGATGTCCGCTTCACCCCTCCACTTT	CASSPTGMSASPLHF	15	TRBV27	.	.	TRBJ1-6
TGTGCCAGCAGCTCCTACAAGTCTGAGCAGTTCTTC	CASSSYKSEQFF	12	TRBV9	.	.	TRBJ2-1
TGCGCCAGCAGCCAAGAGACAGGGGTGGTAGAGACCCAGTACTTC	CASSQETGVVETQYF	15	TRBV4-1	.	TRBD1	TRBJ2-5
TGTGCCAGCAGCCAAGATAGGTCGGGCACTGAAGCTTTCTTT	CASSQDRSGTEAFF	14	TRBV4-2	.	.	TRBJ1-1
TGTGCCAGCACGGGTGCAGGGCTCAGCACAGATACGCAGTATTTT	CASTGAGLSTDTQYF	15	TRBV9	few	.	TRBJ2-3
TGCGCCAGCAGCCAAGAATGGACCGGGGAGCTGTTTTTT	CASSQEWTGELFF	13	TRBV4-1	.	.	TRBJ2-2
TGTGCCAGCAGTCAACAGGGTGTGACAGATACGCAGTATTTT	CASSQQGVTDTQYF	14	TRBV6-5	.	.	TRBJ2-3
TGCAGCGTTGACAGCGGGAGACAGCACCTCTATGGCTACACCTTC	CSVDSGRQHLYGYTF	15	TRBV29-1	.	.	TRBJ1-2